These 5 T cell receptor beta chains came from one sample sequenced in a study of OX40 agonist ivuxolimab in advanced cancers. Preparation of the library involved the immunoSEQ multiplex PCR assay. In its TCRdb copy, this immuneACCESS table keeps in-frame sequences only and misses some clones. Where compared with another copy, unresolved V genes explain less than half of these, and the others have no known cause. Counted in this sample were tens of thousands of clones; approximately 86% of them appeared once. The top ten hold under 3.5% of the sample. The sample here was CD4+ or CD8+ T cells sorted from blood, taken in a trial of the OX40 agonist ivuxolimab. The receptor source for this set is an adult with an advanced solid tumor such as melanoma, head and neck, liver or kidney cancer.

CDR3 DNA: TGCGCCAGCAGCCAATACCAGGGAGGGGACACCGGGGAGCTGTTTTTT. This gives the protein CASSQYQGGDTGELFF. V is TRBV4-3 and J is TRBJ2-2; 7 bases line up with TRBD2. The CDR3 runs 16 residues. Germline V gene sequence: CDR1 LGHNA, CDR2 YSLEER. V lost 2 bases to trimming and J lost 3 bases; unmatched junction nucleotides: 6.

This chain's CDR3 is CASSQGTGGVITEAFF. CDR3 coding DNA: TGCGCCAGCAGCCAAGGGACAGGGGGCGTGATTACTGAAGCTTTCTTT. The chain combines TRBV4-1 with TRBJ1-1; the match to TRBD1 covers 11 bases. Germline-derived CDR1 and CDR2 are MGHRA and YSYEKL. With 1 base clipped from V and 5 bases from J, the junction kept 6 bases outside the gene matches. This CDR3 has 16 residues.

The rearrangement uses TRBV19 and TRBJ2-3; weak D call: TRBD1 (5 bases). CDR1 is LNHDA, CDR2 SQIVND, per germline (reference sequence). The CDR3 is 15 amino acids. Trimming stripped 5 bases from V and 0 bases from J, with 12 bases between. CDR3 protein: CASSGAGASTDTQYF. In DNA form, the CDR3 reads TGTGCCAGTAGTGGGGCCGGCGCTAGCACAGATACGCAGTATTTT.

The chain is built from TRBV5-6 and TRBJ2-5; 14 bases align to TRBD2. The CDR3 has 17 residues. Trimming removed 0 bases from V and 4 bases from J; junction bases left unmatched: 5. CDR1 and CDR2 (germline): SGHDT, YYEEEE. CDR3 nucleotide sequence: TGTGCCAGCAGCTTGGAGGTAGGACTAGCGGGAGGAGAGACCCAGTACTTC. Translated, it gives CASSLEVGLAGGETQYF.

The chain links TRBV6-5 to TRBJ2-1; D is possibly TRBD1 or TRBD2 (5 bases each). The CDR3 has 15 amino acids. Germline values: CDR1 MNHEY, CDR2 SVGAGI. V lost 6 bases and J lost 6, with 18 bases in between. The CDR3 spells CASSPGQLLRNEQFF. The CDR3 DNA sequence: TGTGCCAGCAGCCCGGGGCAGCTACTTCGCAATGAGCAGTTCTTC.